This T cell receptor beta chain was profiled in a study of immune heterogeneity within non-small cell lung tumors. Findings of the study overall: Tumor sites within a patient were found to share identical dominant CDR3 beta clonotypes, and site-unique high-frequency clones were also present.

With V trimmed by 2 bases and J by 0 bases, 7 bases remained unmatched. Germline V gene data show CDR1 as MDHEN and CDR2 as SYDVKM. The CDR3 spans 18 residues. Remarks on this clonotype: Its antigen remains unidentified.

Bulk tumor genomic DNA, 600 to 650 ng per sample, was used as template. Surgeons took several biopsies per primary tumor, spaced far apart, during surgery. Curative surgery was undertaken by patients, who had untreated, newly diagnosed non-small cell lung cancer. Everyone who gave samples had just been diagnosed with non-small cell lung cancer and was having surgery with curative intent. TCR beta CDR3 regions came from multiplex PCR with 32 forward V and 13 reverse J primers. MiXCR, applied by TCRdb to the multiplex PCR reads, yields one record per CDR3 protein. The table lists over 9,000 distinct CDR3 sequences, about 25% of them singletons.

This clonotype was sampled from a man aged 50-60 years with non-small cell lung cancer. The chain uses TRBV28 and TRBJ2-6; 7 bases align to TRBD1. Sequencing was done on a sample of lung tumor tissue. CDR3 sequence (DNA): TGTGCCAGCAGTTTAGAGGGGGCCTGTCACTCTGGGGCCAACGTCCTGACTTTC. This codes for CASSLEGACHSGANVLTF.